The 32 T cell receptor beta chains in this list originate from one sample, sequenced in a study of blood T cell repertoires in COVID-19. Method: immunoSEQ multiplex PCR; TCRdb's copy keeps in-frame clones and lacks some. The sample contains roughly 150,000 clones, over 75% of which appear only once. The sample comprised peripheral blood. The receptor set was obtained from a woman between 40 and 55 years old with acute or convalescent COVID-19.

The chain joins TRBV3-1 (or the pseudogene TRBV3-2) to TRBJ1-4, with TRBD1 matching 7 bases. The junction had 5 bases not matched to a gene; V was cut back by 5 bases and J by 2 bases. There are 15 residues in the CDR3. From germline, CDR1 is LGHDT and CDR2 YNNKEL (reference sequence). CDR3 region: CASSEGQVTNEKLFF. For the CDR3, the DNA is TGTGCCAGCAGCGAAGGACAGGTCACTAATGAAAAACTGTTTTTT.

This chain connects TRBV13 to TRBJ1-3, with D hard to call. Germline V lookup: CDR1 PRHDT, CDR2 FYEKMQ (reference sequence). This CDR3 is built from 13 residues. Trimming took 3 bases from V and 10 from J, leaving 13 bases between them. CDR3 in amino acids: CASSFTGDKTIYF. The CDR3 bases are TGTGCCAGCAGCTTTACGGGAGATAAGACCATATATTTT. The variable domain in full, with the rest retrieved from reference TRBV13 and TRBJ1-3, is AAGVIQSPRHLIKEKRETATLKCYPIPRHDTVYWYQQGPGQDPQFLISFYEKMQSDKGSIPDRFSAQQFSDYHSELNMSSLELGDSALYFCASSFTGDKTIYFGEGSWLTVV.

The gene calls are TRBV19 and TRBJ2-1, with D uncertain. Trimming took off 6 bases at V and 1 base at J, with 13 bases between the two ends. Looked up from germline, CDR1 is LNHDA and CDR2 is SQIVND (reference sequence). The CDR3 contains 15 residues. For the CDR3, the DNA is TGTGCCAGTAGGGTTAGCCTCCTATCCTACAATGAGCAGTTCTTC. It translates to CASRVSLLSYNEQFF.

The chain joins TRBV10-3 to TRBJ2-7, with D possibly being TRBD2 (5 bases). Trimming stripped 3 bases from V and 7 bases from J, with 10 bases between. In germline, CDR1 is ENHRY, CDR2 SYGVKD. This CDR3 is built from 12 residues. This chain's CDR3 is CAISDGLQEQYF. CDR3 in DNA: TGTGCCATCAGTGACGGACTCCAAGAGCAGTACTTC.

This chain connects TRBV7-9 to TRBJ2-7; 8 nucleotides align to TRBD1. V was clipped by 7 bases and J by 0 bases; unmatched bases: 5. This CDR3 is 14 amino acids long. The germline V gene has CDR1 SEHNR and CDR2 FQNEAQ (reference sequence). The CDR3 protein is CASNRQGLSYEQYF. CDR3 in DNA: TGTGCCAGCAACAGACAGGGGCTCTCCTACGAGCAGTACTTC.

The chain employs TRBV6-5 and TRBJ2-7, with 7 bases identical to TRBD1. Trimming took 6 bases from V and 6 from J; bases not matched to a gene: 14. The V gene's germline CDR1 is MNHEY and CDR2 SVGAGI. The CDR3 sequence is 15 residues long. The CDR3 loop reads CASSRAEGGQGEQYF. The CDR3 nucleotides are TGTGCCAGCAGCCGGGCCGAAGGGGGCCAGGGCGAGCAGTACTTC.

The CDR3, as DNA: TGCAGTGCTAGTCAGGGGGGTAGCAATCAGCCCCAGCATTTT. Its protein is CSASQGGSNQPQHF. The chain is built from TRBV20-1 and TRBJ1-5; 7 bases agree with TRBD1. This CDR3 is 14 amino acids long. Trimming cost V 3 bases and J 0 bases; bases outside gene matches: 2. Germline CDR1 is DFQATT and CDR2 is SNEGSKA (reference sequence).

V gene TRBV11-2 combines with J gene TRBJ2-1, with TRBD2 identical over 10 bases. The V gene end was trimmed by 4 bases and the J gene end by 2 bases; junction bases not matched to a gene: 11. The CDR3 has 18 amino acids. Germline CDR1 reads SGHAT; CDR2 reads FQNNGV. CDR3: CASSSKGTSGTTYNEQFF. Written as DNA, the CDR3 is TGTGCCAGCAGCTCAAAAGGTACTAGCGGGACCACCTACAATGAGCAGTTCTTC.

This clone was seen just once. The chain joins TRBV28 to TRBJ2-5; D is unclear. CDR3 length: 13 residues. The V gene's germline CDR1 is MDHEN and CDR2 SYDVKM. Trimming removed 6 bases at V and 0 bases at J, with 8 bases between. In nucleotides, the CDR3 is TGTGCCAGCAGCGAGGTGAACCAAGAGACCCAGTACTTC. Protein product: CASSEVNQETQYF.

The CDR3 DNA sequence: TGTGCCACCAGTGATCAATCCGGGACTAGCGGGATGGATGAGCAGTTCTTC. This translates into CATSDQSGTSGMDEQFF. V is TRBV24-1 and J is TRBJ2-1, with 13 bases identical to TRBD2. The J segment lost 8 bases and the V segment lost 3 bases, leaving 9 bases of the junction unmatched. Germline CDR1 and CDR2: KGHDR and SFDVKD. The CDR3 covers 17 residues.

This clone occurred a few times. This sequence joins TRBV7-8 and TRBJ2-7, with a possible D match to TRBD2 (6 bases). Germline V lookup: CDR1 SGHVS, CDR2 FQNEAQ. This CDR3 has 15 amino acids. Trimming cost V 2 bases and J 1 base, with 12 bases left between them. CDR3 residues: CASSLKGGASYEQYF. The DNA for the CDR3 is TGTGCCAGCAGCTTAAAGGGCGGGGCTTCCTACGAGCAGTACTTC.

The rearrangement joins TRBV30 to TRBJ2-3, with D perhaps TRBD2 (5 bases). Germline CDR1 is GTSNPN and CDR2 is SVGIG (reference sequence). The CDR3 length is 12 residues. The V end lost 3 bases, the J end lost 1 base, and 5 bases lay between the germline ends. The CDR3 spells CAWSGGTDTQYF. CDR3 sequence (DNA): TGTGCCTGGAGCGGGGGCACAGATACGCAGTATTTT.

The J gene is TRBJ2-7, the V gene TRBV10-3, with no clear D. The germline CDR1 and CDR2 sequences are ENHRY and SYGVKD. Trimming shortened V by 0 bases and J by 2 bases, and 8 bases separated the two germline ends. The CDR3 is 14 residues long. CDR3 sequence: CAISESTGAYEQYF. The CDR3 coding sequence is TGTGCCATCAGTGAGTCGACTGGTGCCTACGAGCAGTACTTC.

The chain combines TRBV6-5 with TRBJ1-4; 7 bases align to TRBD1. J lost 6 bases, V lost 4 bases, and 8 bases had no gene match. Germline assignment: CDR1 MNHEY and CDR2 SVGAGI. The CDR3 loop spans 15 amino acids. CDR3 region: CASSWTGPWDEKLFF. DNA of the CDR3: TGTGCCAGCAGTTGGACAGGCCCCTGGGATGAAAAACTGTTTTTT.

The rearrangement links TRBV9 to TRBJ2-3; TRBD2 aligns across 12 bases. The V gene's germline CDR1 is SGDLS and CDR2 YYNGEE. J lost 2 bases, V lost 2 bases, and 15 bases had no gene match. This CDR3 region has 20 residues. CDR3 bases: TGTGCCAGCAGCGTTTCCCCGTCCCCCACTAGCGGGGGGTCCACAGATACGCAGTATTTT. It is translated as CASSVSPSPTSGGSTDTQYF.

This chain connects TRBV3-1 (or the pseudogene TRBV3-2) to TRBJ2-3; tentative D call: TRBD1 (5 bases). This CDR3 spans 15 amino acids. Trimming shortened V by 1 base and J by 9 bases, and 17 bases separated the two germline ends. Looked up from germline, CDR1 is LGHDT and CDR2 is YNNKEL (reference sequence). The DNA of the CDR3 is TGTGCCAGCAGCCAAGGCGCACAGTCGCACAGGACGCAGTATTTT. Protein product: CASSQGAQSHRTQYF.

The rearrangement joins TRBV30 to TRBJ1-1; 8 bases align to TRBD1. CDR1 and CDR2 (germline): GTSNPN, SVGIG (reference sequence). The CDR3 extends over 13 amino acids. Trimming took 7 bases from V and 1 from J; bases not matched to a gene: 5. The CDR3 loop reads CALDRAPNTEAFF. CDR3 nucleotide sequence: TGTGCCTTGGACAGGGCGCCGAACACTGAAGCTTTCTTT.

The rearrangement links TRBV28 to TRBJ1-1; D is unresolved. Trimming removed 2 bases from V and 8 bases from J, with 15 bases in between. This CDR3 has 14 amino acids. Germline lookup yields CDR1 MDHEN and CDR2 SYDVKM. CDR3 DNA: TGTGCCAGCAGTTTAAGAGGCAGCCTAATAGAAGCTTTCTTT. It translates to CASSLRGSLIEAFF.

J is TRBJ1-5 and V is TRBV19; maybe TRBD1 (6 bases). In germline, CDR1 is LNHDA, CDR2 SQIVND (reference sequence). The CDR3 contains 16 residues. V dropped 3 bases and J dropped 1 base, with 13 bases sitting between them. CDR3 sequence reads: CASSISGAASNQPQHF. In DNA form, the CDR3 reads TGTGCCAGTAGTATCTCAGGGGCTGCGAGCAATCAGCCCCAGCATTTT.

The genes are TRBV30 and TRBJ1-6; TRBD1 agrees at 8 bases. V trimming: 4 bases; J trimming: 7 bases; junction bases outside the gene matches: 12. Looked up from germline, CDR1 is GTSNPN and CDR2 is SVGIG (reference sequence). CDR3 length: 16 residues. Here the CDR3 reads CAWNLRGTGGNSPLHF. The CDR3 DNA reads TGTGCCTGGAATTTGAGGGGGACAGGTGGAAATTCACCCCTCCACTTT.

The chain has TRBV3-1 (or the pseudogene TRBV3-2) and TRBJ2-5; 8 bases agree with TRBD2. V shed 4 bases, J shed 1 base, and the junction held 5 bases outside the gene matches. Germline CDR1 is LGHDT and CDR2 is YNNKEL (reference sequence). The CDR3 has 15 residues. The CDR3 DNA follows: TGTGCCAGCAGCCGAGGGCTAGCGGGCCAAGAGACCCAGTACTTC. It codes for CASSRGLAGQETQYF.

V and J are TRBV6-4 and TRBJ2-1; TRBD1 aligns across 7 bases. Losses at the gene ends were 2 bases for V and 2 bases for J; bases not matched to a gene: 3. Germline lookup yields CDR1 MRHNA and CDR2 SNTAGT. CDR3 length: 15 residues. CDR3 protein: CASSDNTGAYNEQFF. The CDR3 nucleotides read TGTGCCAGCAGTGACAATACAGGGGCCTACAATGAGCAGTTCTTC.

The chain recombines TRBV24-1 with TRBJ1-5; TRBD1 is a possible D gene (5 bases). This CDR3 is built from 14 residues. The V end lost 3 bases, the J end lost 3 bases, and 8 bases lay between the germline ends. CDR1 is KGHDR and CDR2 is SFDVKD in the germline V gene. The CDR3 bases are TGTGCCACCAGTGATAGGGGATTCAATCAGCCCCAGCATTTT. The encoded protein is CATSDRGFNQPQHF.

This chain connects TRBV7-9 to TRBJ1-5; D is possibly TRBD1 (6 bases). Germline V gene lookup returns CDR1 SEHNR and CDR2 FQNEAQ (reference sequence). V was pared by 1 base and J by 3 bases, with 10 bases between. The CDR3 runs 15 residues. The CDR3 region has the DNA TGTGCCAGCAGCTTAGGTACAGGGATCAATCAGCCCCAGCATTTT. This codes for CASSLGTGINQPQHF.

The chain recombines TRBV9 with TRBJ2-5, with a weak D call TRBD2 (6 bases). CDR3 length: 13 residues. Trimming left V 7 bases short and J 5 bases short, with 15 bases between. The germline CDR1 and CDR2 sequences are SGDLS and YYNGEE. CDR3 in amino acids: CASGGTEIETQYF. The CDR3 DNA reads TGTGCCAGCGGGGGGACTGAGATCGAGACCCAGTACTTC. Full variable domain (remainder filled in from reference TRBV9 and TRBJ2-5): DSGVTQTPKHLITATGQRVTLRCSPRSGDLSVYWYQQSLDQGLQFLIQYYNGEERAKGNILERFSAQQFPDLHSELNLSSLELGDSALYFCASGGTEIETQYFGPGTRLLVL.

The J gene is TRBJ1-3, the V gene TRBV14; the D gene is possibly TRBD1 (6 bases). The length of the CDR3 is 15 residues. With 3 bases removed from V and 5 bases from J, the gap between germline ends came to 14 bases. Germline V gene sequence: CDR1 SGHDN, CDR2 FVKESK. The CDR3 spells CASSQMTGTRNTIYF. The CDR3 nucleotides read TGTGCCAGCAGCCAGATGACAGGAACGCGAAACACCATATATTTT.

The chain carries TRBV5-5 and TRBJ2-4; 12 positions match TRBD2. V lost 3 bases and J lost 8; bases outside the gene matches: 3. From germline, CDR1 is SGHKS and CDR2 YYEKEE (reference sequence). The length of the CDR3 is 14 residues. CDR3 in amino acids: CASSSSGGAYIQYF. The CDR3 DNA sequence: TGTGCCAGCAGCTCTAGCGGGGGGGCTTACATTCAGTACTTC.

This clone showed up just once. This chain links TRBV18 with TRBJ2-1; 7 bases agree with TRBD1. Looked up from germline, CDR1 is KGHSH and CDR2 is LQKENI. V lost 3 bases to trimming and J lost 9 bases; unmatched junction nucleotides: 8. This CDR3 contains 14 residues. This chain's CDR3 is CASSPRGQVAEQFF. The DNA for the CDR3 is TGTGCCAGCTCACCGCGAGGACAGGTTGCTGAGCAGTTCTTC.

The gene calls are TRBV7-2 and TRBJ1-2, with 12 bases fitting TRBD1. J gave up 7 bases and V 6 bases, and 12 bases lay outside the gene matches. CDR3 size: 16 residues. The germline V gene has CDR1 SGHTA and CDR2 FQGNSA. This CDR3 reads CASRPNAGTGGVGYTF. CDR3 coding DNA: TGTGCCAGCAGACCAAACGCCGGGACAGGGGGCGTTGGCTACACCTTC.

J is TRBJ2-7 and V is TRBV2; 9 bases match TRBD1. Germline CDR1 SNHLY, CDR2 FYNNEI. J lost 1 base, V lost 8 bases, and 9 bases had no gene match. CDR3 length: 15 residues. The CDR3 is CASLVRTGESYEQYF. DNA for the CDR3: TGTGCCAGCTTAGTCCGGACAGGGGAATCCTACGAGCAGTACTTC.

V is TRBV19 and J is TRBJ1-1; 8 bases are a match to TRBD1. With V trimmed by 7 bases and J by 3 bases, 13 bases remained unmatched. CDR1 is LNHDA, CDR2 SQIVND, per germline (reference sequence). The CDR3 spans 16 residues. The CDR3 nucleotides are TGTGCCAGTATCGCCCGTCAGGGGGCTATGGACACTGAAGCTTTCTTT. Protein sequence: CASIARQGAMDTEAFF. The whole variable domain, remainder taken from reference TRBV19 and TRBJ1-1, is DGGITQSPKYLFRKEGQNVTLSCEQNLNHDAMYWYRQDPGQGLRLIYYSQIVNDFQKGDIAEGYSVSREKKESFPLTVTSAQKNPTAFYLCASIARQGAMDTEAFFGQGTRLTVV.

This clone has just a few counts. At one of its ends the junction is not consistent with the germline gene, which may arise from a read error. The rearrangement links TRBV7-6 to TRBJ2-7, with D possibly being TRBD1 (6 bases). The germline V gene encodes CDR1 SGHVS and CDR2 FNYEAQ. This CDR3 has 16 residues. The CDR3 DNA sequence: TGTGCCAGCAGCGTAGCAACGTTATCGGACAGCTACGAGCAGTACTTC. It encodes CASSVATLSDSYEQYF. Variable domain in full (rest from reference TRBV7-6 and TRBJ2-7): GAGVSQSPRYKVTKRGQDVALRCDPISGHVSLYWYRQALGQGPEFLTYFNYEAQQDKSGLPNDRFSAERPEGSISTLTIQRTEQRDSAMYRCASSVATLSDSYEQYFGPGTRLTVT.